The clone carrying this T cell receptor (beta chain) was counted ten times or more. Its antigen is still unknown. The CDR3 has 18 amino acids. Germline loops: CDR1 WNHNN, CDR2 SYGVQD (reference sequence). The junction had 10 bases not matched to a gene; V was cut back by 0 bases and J by 1 base. Using about 10 ml of fresh peripheral blood, PBMCs were prepared. The sample is drawn from a study of T cells in Graves' hyperthyroidism and ophthalmopathy. Notes on the study in general: Stable hyperthyroidism and ophthalmopathy were separated using 13 V-J signatures.

Amplification yielded TCR beta CDR3 regions, with RNA transcripts as the source. The HTBI set primed first-round TCR CDR3 RT-PCR. TCRdb re-called the multiplex PCR reads with MiXCR, one entry per CDR3 protein. This table has 250,000 to 400,000 distinct CDR3 sequences, roughly an eighth appearing once. Sequenced input: blood. The TCR was taken from a woman between 40 and 55 years old with Graves' ophthalmopathy. The chain joins TRBV10-1 to TRBJ1-1; TRBD1 matches 8 bases. CDR3 in DNA: TGCGCCAGCAGTGAGTCTCTTGGGGGGGGACAGGAGAACACTGAAGCTTTCTTT. Amino acids: CASSESLGGGQENTEAFF.